This TCR beta chain was found in a study of T-cell reconstitution after alpha-beta-depleted transplantation in children. Study-level findings and limits: At day 60, the high TCRbeta diversity found in some patients originated from recipient T cells and thymic progenitors that had survived. Expanded clones from the graft, numbering several hundred, reportedly supplied alpha-beta T cells about two months after transplant. T-cell counts and diversity at one year following transplant were attributed mainly to newly produced T cells.

For TCRbeta, the library was prepared with unique molecular identifiers. TCRdb passed the PCR reads through MiXCR, listing each CDR3 protein once. The sample consists of 150,000 to 200,000 distinct CDR3 sequences, roughly 10% of them appearing once. This clonotype has only a few counts. Its antigen is as yet unknown. CDR1 is MGHDK, CDR2 SYGVNS, per germline. The CDR3 sequence is 13 residues long. Trimming pared 5 bases from V and 5 bases from J, leaving 10 bases between. This TCR came from a boy aged 2 to 10 with acute myeloid leukemia, due to receive a stem cell transplant. The sequencing here drew on PBMCs, taken before TCRalphabeta/CD19-depleted stem cell transplant. The rearrangement uses TRBV25-1 and TRBJ2-1; D gene ambiguous. The CDR3 coding sequence is TGTGCCAGCAGTCTTCGATCGGACAATGAGCAGTTCTTC. Amino acid sequence: CASSLRSDNEQFF.